The 14 T cell receptor beta chains reported below all come from one sample, sequenced in a study of shared clonotypes between healthy human individuals. The repertoire was sequenced with immunoSEQ multiplex PCR; TCRdb's copy has only in-frame clones and lacks some. This sample has about 560,000 clones, with around three quarters found just once. Sequencing was performed on PBMCs. These receptors came from a woman aged 40 to 50 in good health. Some clones in this sample may be carry-over from other donors' samples.

The rearrangement uses TRBV6-1 and TRBJ2-7; 7 bases map to TRBD2. Germline V lookup: CDR1 MNHNS, CDR2 SASEGT. This CDR3 contains 15 residues. The V and J ends lost 2 bases and 3 bases, in that order; junction bases with no gene match: 7. Here the CDR3 reads CASSELGLLNYEQYF. The CDR3 region has the DNA TGTGCCAGCAGTGAATTGGGACTACTCAACTACGAGCAGTACTTC.

The V gene is TRBV5-1, the J gene TRBJ1-4, with D possibly matching TRBD1 (5 bases). Germline values: CDR1 SGHRS, CDR2 YFSETQ. The CDR3 totals 14 residues. Trimming cost V 5 bases and J 2 bases, with 10 bases left between them. This CDR3 reads CASRPGSTNEKLFF. CDR3 in DNA: TGCGCCAGCAGACCAGGGTCTACTAATGAAAAACTGTTTTTT.

The genes are TRBV4-1 and TRBJ1-1, with no clear D. This CDR3 has 15 residues. The ends were cut back, 0 bases at V and 11 bases at J, with 19 bases in the middle. The germline CDR1 and CDR2 sequences are MGHRA and YSYEKL. The CDR3, as DNA: TGCGCCAGCAGCCAAGAACGCGGTGTACGGTATACGGCTTTCTTT. Its translation: CASSQERGVRYTAFF.

This clone appeared once. CDR3 sequence reads: CASSLGASDQETQYF. The CDR3, as DNA: TGTGCCAGCAGCTTAGGGGCTAGCGACCAAGAGACCCAGTACTTC. The chain couples TRBV7-2 to TRBJ2-5; possible D gene TRBD2, 6 bases. CDR1 and CDR2 (germline): SGHTA, FQGNSA. CDR3 length: 15 amino acids. Deletions cut 1 base from V and 0 bases from J, with 9 bases between.

In DNA, the CDR3 is TGCGCCAGCAGCTTACAGACTAGCGGGACCAATGAGCAGTTCTTC. Amino acid sequence: CASSLQTSGTNEQFF. This chain links TRBV5-1 with TRBJ2-1, with 11 bases fitting TRBD2. V lost 2 bases, J lost 6 bases, and 4 bases stayed unmatched. Germline values: CDR1 SGHRS, CDR2 YFSETQ. The CDR3 loop spans 15 amino acids.

The chain recombines TRBV2 with TRBJ1-2; the D gene is possibly TRBD1 (5 bases). This CDR3 has 14 residues. Germline assignment: CDR1 SNHLY and CDR2 FYNNEI. Trimming pared 5 bases from V and 0 bases from J, leaving 10 bases between. This CDR3 is CASSSGTSNYGYTF. The CDR3 nucleotides are TGTGCCAGCAGTTCAGGGACCTCTAACTATGGCTACACCTTC.

The chain recombines TRBV5-1 with TRBJ2-5, with D perhaps matching TRBD2 (7 bases). Trimming removed 4 bases at V and 4 bases at J, with 17 bases between. The CDR3 has 15 amino acids. Germline values: CDR1 SGHRS, CDR2 YFSETQ. The CDR3 region is CASSPTRGRGETQYF. The DNA for the CDR3 is TGCGCCAGCAGCCCGACAAGGGGGAGGGGAGAGACCCAGTACTTC.

The rearrangement links TRBV5-1 to TRBJ1-4, with TRBD1 matching over 8 bases. Unmatched junction bases numbered 6, after V lost 4 bases and J lost 7 bases. The CDR3 has 14 residues. Germline CDR1 is SGHRS and CDR2 is YFSETQ. This CDR3 reads CASSPQGVGEKLFF. The CDR3 bases are TGCGCCAGCAGCCCACAGGGGGTTGGTGAAAAACTGTTTTTT. Full variable domain (outside the CDR3, taken from reference TRBV5-1 and TRBJ1-4): KAGVTQTPRYLIKTRGQQVTLSCSPISGHRSVSWYQQTPGQGLQFLFEYFSETQRNKGNFPGRFSGRQFSNSRSEMNVSTLELGDSALYLCASSPQGVGEKLFFGSGTQLSVL.

The chain is built from TRBV6-1 and TRBJ2-7; D might be TRBD2 (5 bases). The V gene lost 9 bases and the J gene lost 3 bases, with 18 bases spanning the gap. The CDR3 covers 14 residues. In germline, CDR1 is MNHNS, CDR2 SASEGT. The CDR3 DNA follows: TGTGCCAGTTCGAGGGAGATAGGGCTCTACGAGCAGTACTTC. Translated, it gives CASSREIGLYEQYF.

The rearrangement joins TRBV5-6 to TRBJ2-5; D perhaps matches TRBD1 (5 bases). The J call could be wrong; TRBJ2-7 is a better fit for the DNA end. This CDR3 region has 15 residues. Germline CDR1 and CDR2: SGHDT and YYEEEE. CDR3 sequence (DNA): TGTGCCAGCAGCTTGGGGGGATGGACACACTACGAGCAGTACTTC. Its translation: CASSLGGWTHYEQYF.

This chain joins TRBV19 and TRBJ1-1; weak D call: TRBD1 (5 bases). Germline V gene sequence: CDR1 LNHDA, CDR2 SQIVND (reference sequence). This CDR3 region has 13 residues. The V end was cut by 2 bases, the J end by 7 bases, with 11 bases between. As DNA, the CDR3 is TGTGCCAGTAGTATATTAGGGCAGGGTGAAGCTTTCTTT. This codes for CASSILGQGEAFF.

This clone was detected once. The V and J genes are TRBV13 and TRBJ1-1, with 12 positions matching TRBD1. The CDR3 extends over 18 amino acids. CDR1 is PRHDT and CDR2 is FYEKMQ in the germline V gene (reference sequence). After removal of 3 bases from V and 6 bases from J, the junction contained 14 bases not matched to a gene. This CDR3 reads CASSFPGTGGLEGAEAFF. DNA of the CDR3: TGTGCCAGCAGCTTCCCGGGGACAGGGGGCCTGGAGGGCGCTGAAGCTTTCTTT.

The chain uses TRBV14 and TRBJ2-3; TRBD1 might be the D (5 bases). V was pared by 2 bases and J by 7 bases, with 7 bases between. The CDR3 covers 12 residues. Germline V CDR1 and CDR2: SGHDN, FVKESK. The CDR3 DNA follows: TGTGCCAGCAGCCAACCAGGGAATACGCAGTATTTT. This encodes CASSQPGNTQYF.

The gene calls are TRBV18 and TRBJ2-1; tentative D call: TRBD1 (6 bases). Germline CDR1 is KGHSH and CDR2 is LQKENI. The CDR3 contains 13 residues. The ends were cut back, 3 bases at V and 8 bases at J, with 11 bases in the middle. The CDR3 here is CASSPQPGDEQFF. In DNA, the CDR3 is TGTGCCAGCTCACCTCAACCAGGGGATGAGCAGTTCTTC.